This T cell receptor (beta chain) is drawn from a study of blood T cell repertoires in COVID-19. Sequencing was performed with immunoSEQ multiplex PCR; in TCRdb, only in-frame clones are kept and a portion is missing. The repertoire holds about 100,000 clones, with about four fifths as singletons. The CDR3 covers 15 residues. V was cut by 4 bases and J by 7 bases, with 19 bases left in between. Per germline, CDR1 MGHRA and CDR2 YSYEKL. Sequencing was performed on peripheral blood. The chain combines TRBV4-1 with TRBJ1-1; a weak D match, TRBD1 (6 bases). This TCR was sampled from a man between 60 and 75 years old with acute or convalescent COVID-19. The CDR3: CASSPRQATLIEAFF. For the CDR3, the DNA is TGCGCCAGCAGCCCCAGACAGGCTACGCTTATTGAAGCTTTCTTT.